The clone carrying this T cell receptor beta chain was found a few times. This record comes from a study of beta chain features in type 1 diabetes. Every bit of the isolated RNA underwent reverse transcription, so sequencing read expressed TCRB transcripts. The table came from immunoSEQ multiplex PCR; TCRdb's copy has only in-frame clones and leaves some out. The top ten hold less than 0.5% of the sample, which has about 340,000 clones, roughly 8% seen once. The CDR3 spans 14 residues. Germline V gene lookup returns CDR1 MNHEY and CDR2 SVGAGI. Trimming cost V 4 bases and J 8 bases, with 14 bases left between them.

The TCR originated in a woman aged 18-29 years in good health. This chain connects TRBV6-5 to TRBJ2-2; D is perhaps TRBD1 (5 bases). The sample comprised central memory CD4+ T cells from blood. CDR3 sequence: CASSSRQITGELFF. In nucleotides, the CDR3 is TGTGCCAGCAGTTCCCGACAGATAACGGGGGAGCTGTTTTTT.